The 4 T cell receptor beta chains below all came from one sample that was sequenced in a study of human T cells and chemical hapten exposure. Time point noted: patch test 1, 2 weeks after DPC sensitization. Treatment specified: therapeutic diphenylcyclopropenone sensitization with weekly scalp DPC. TCRdb reprocessed the RACE reads with MiXCR, giving one entry per CDR3 protein. The sample lists about 120,000 distinct CDR3 sequences, about an eighth occurring once. The sample was whole blood, taken in connection with sensitization to the hapten diphenylcyclopropenone (DPC). These TCRs come from a woman aged 45-60 years with alopecia areata. Some clones in this sample may be carry-over from other donors' samples.

V is TRBV7-8 and J is TRBJ2-4, with D tentatively TRBD2 (6 bases). Germline CDR1 is SGHVS and CDR2 is FQNEAQ. The CDR3 loop spans 18 amino acids. The V gene lost 2 bases and the J gene lost 1 base, with 18 bases spanning the gap. The DNA of the CDR3 is TGTGCCAGCAGCTTATGGCCGCGGGGCGGGATTGCCAAAAACATTCAGTACTTC. It is translated as CASSLWPRGGIAKNIQYF.

This clonotype was seen ten or more times. This rearrangement joins TRBV12-3 or TRBV12-4 to TRBJ2-2, with TRBD1 identical over 8 bases. The V segment lost 0 bases and the J segment 9 bases; nucleotides outside the gene matches: 6. The CDR3 has 15 amino acids. The CDR3 here is CASSLADRGGRELFF. CDR3 DNA: TGTGCCAGCAGTTTAGCCGACAGGGGTGGCAGGGAGCTGTTTTTT.

This clonotype was counted ten times or more. The chain joins TRBV4-1 to TRBJ1-2; D gene uncertain. In germline, CDR1 is MGHRA, CDR2 YSYEKL. This CDR3 is built from 13 residues. V dropped 1 base and J dropped 5 bases, with 8 bases sitting between them. The CDR3 sequence: CASSQGTVYGYTF. CDR3 bases: TGCGCCAGCAGCCAAGGCACCGTGTATGGCTACACCTTC.

This clonotype was seen repeatedly, ten times or more. The rearrangement joins TRBV7-2 to TRBJ1-3, with D unresolved. The CDR3 contains 15 residues. V was trimmed by 4 bases and J by 4 bases, leaving 14 bases between them. CDR1 and CDR2 (germline): SGHTA, FQGNSA. CDR3 loop: CASSSLFAKGNTIYF. The CDR3 region has the DNA TGTGCCAGCAGCTCCCTCTTCGCAAAGGGAAACACCATATATTTT. The entire variable domain, with the rest obtained from reference TRBV7-2 and TRBJ1-3, is as follows: GAGVSQSPSNKVTEKGKDVELRCDPISGHTALYWYRQSLGQGLEFLIYFQGNSAPDKSGLPSDRFSAERTGGSVSTLTIQRTQQEDSAVYLCASSSLFAKGNTIYFGEGSWLTVV.